Presented here are 24 T cell receptor beta chains from one specimen sequenced in a study of long-term antiretroviral therapy in people with HIV. With survey level as its setting, the immunoSEQ assay was v3.0. Only in-frame clones appear in the TCRdb table, and some are missing; sequencing was by immunoSEQ multiplex PCR. The table shows approximately 20,000 clones, with around three quarters occurring only once. Specimen: unsorted PBMCs, collected 2.2 years after starting antiretroviral therapy. All receptors derive from a man over 45 with HIV.

The chain combines TRBV2 with TRBJ1-4; 7 bases line up with TRBD1. This CDR3 contains 17 residues. Germline CDR1 reads SNHLY; CDR2 reads FYNNEI. V dropped 7 bases and J dropped 0; count of bases not matched to a gene: 11. This CDR3 is CASNTGTEPSTNEKLFF. The CDR3 DNA sequence: TGTGCCAGCAACACCGGGACAGAGCCTTCAACTAATGAAAAACTGTTTTTT.

The CDR3 coding sequence is TGCGCCAGCAGCTTGGTTTTACAGAGAAATGAGCAGTTCTTC. It codes for CASSLVLQRNEQFF. The chain has TRBV5-1 and TRBJ2-1; D not resolved. Germline V gene sequence: CDR1 SGHRS, CDR2 YFSETQ. The CDR3 loop spans 14 amino acids. V gave up 0 bases and J gave up 7 bases, with 11 bases separating them.

The J gene is TRBJ2-3, the V gene TRBV5-8; possibly TRBD2 for D (6 bases). Per the germline V gene, CDR1 is SGHTS and CDR2 is YDEGEE. The V end was cut by 0 bases, the J end by 1 base, with 15 bases between. There are 17 residues in the CDR3. CDR3 amino acids: CASSLAGLVGGTDTQYF. DNA for the CDR3: TGTGCCAGCAGCTTGGCGGGACTTGTTGGGGGCACAGATACGCAGTATTTT.

The chain has TRBV27 and TRBJ2-6; TRBD1 matches 8 bases. The CDR3 sequence is 17 residues long. V trimming: 4 bases; J trimming: 4 bases; junction bases outside the gene matches: 9. CDR1 is MNHEY, CDR2 SMNVEV, per germline (reference sequence). CDR3 sequence reads: CASSWDRRGSGANVLTF. CDR3 coding DNA: TGTGCCAGCAGTTGGGACAGGAGAGGGTCCGGGGCCAACGTCCTGACTTTC. The variable domain in full, with the rest retrieved from reference TRBV27 and TRBJ2-6, is EAQVTQNPRYLITVTGKKLTVTCSQNMNHEYMSWYRQDPGLGLRQIYYSMNVEVTDKGDVPEGYKVSRKEKRNFPLILESPSPNQTSLYFCASSWDRRGSGANVLTFGAGSRLTVL.

The genes are TRBV5-5 and TRBJ2-7, with D perhaps TRBD2 (5 bases). Germline CDR1 SGHKS, CDR2 YYEKEE (reference sequence). This CDR3 is built from 14 residues. V lost 2 bases and J lost 1, with 10 bases in between. The CDR3 DNA reads as TGTGCCAGCAGCTTAGTCGAGCGGTCCTACGAGCAGTACTTC. Protein sequence: CASSLVERSYEQYF.

This clone has only one observation. The V gene is TRBV29-1, the J gene TRBJ2-3; D uncertain. The V end was cut by 5 bases, the J end by 2 bases, with 14 bases between. Germline assignment: CDR1 SQVTM and CDR2 ANQGSEA. The CDR3 covers 14 residues. In DNA, the CDR3 is TGCAGCGTTCTAACTAACAGTAACACAGATACGCAGTATTTT. Translating it yields CSVLTNSNTDTQYF.

This chain joins TRBV27 and TRBJ2-7, with TRBD1 identical over 9 bases. The CDR3 has 15 residues. Germline CDR1 and CDR2: MNHEY and SMNVEV (reference sequence). The V gene end was trimmed by 6 bases and the J gene end by 5 bases; junction bases not matched to a gene: 11. The CDR3 region is CASSRTGTGFHEQYF. The CDR3 nucleotides are TGTGCCAGCAGCAGAACCGGGACAGGGTTTCACGAGCAGTACTTC.

V gene TRBV7-2 combines with J gene TRBJ2-5; D remains unclear. Germline values: CDR1 SGHTA, CDR2 FQGNSA. V was cut by 5 bases and J by 5 bases, with 9 bases left in between. The CDR3 covers 12 residues. In nucleotides, the CDR3 is TGTGCCAGCAGCCCTCAAGGGGAGACCCAGTACTTC. It yields the protein CASSPQGETQYF.

This chain connects TRBV6-5 to TRBJ2-5; perhaps TRBD2 as D (5 bases). Germline V gives CDR1 MNHEY, CDR2 SVGAGI. This CDR3 contains 13 residues. V dropped 6 bases and J dropped 5 bases, with 13 bases sitting between them. DNA for the CDR3: TGTGCCAGCAGGGTGGGAGTCCGGGAGACCCAGTACTTC. Protein sequence: CASRVGVRETQYF.

The chain links TRBV5-5 to TRBJ1-1, with 9 positions matching TRBD1. Germline V gene data show CDR1 as SGHKS and CDR2 as YYEKEE (reference sequence). The CDR3 extends over 14 amino acids. Trimming cost V 7 bases and J 4 bases; bases outside gene matches: 8. The chain's CDR3 is CASVLTGGVTEAFF. CDR3 DNA: TGTGCCAGCGTACTAACAGGGGGCGTCACTGAAGCTTTCTTT.

The V call is TRBV28, the J call TRBJ1-5, with D perhaps TRBD1 (5 bases). Germline CDR1 MDHEN, CDR2 SYDVKM. The CDR3 contains 15 residues. V was clipped by 3 bases and J by 3 bases, with 12 bases between them. The CDR3 spells CASSFFRVINQPQHF. The CDR3 coding sequence is TGTGCCAGCAGTTTCTTCAGGGTAATCAATCAGCCCCAGCATTTT. Combining the CDR3 with reference TRBV28 and TRBJ1-5 gives the whole variable domain DVKVTQSSRYLVKRTGEKVFLECVQDMDHENMFWYRQDPGLGLRLIYFSYDVKMKEKGDIPEGYSVSREKKERFSLILESASTNQTSMYLCASSFFRVINQPQHFGDGTRLSIL.

This rearrangement joins TRBV7-2 to TRBJ1-2, with D possibly TRBD1 on 6 matching bases. The CDR3 consists of 14 residues. V lost 3 bases, J lost 4 bases, and 12 bases lay in between. In germline, CDR1 is SGHTA, CDR2 FQGNSA. CDR3 bases: TGTGCCAGCAGCTTTGGACAGCCTCTCTATGGCTACACCTTC. This translates into CASSFGQPLYGYTF. Full variable domain (rest looked up from reference TRBV7-2 and TRBJ1-2): GAGVSQSPSNKVTEKGKDVELRCDPISGHTALYWYRQSLGQGLEFLIYFQGNSAPDKSGLPSDRFSAERTGGSVSTLTIQRTQQEDSAVYLCASSFGQPLYGYTFGSGTRLTVV.

The chain has TRBV11-2 and TRBJ2-3; D unresolved. The germline V gene encodes CDR1 SGHAT and CDR2 FQNNGV. The CDR3 has 12 residues. The ends were cut back, 1 base at V and 10 bases at J, with 9 bases in the middle. CDR3: CASSLVADAQYF. The CDR3, as DNA: TGTGCCAGCAGCTTAGTGGCAGACGCGCAGTATTTT.

The chain couples TRBV19 to TRBJ2-7; 10 bases fit TRBD1. Trimming took 3 bases from V and 4 from J; bases not matched to a gene: 6. Germline loops: CDR1 LNHDA, CDR2 SQIVND (reference sequence). This CDR3 region has 15 residues. The CDR3 here is CASSIGGTGVYEQYF. CDR3 nucleotide sequence: TGTGCCAGTAGTATTGGCGGGACAGGGGTATACGAGCAGTACTTC.

V and J are TRBV7-2 and TRBJ2-3, with D uncertain. CDR3 size: 13 residues. Germline V gene data show CDR1 as SGHTA and CDR2 as FQGNSA. Trimming left V 3 bases short and J 2 bases short, with 6 bases between. The DNA of the CDR3 is TGTGCCAGCAGCTTGACTTACACAGATACGCAGTATTTT. Amino acids: CASSLTYTDTQYF.

This clone showed up just once. This chain links TRBV19 with TRBJ2-1, with D uncertain. The germline V and J ends were trimmed by 8 bases and 7 bases, with 18 bases remaining between them. The CDR3 loop spans 14 amino acids. Looked up from germline, CDR1 is LNHDA and CDR2 is SQIVND (reference sequence). CDR3 sequence (DNA): TGTGCCAGTGGGATAGCCTCGCTAGGAAATGAGCAGTTCTTC. The encoded protein is CASGIASLGNEQFF.

This clone was observed a few times. The rearrangement joins TRBV19 to TRBJ1-5, with D perhaps matching TRBD1 (6 bases). Germline CDR1 LNHDA, CDR2 SQIVND (reference sequence). The germline V and J ends were trimmed by 4 bases and 4 bases, with 8 bases remaining between them. The CDR3 has 13 residues. The CDR3 here is CASSTQGNQPQHF. CDR3 nucleotides: TGTGCCAGTAGTACACAGGGAAATCAGCCCCAGCATTTT.

This chain connects TRBV29-1 to TRBJ2-1; either TRBD1 or TRBD2 may supply D (5 bases each). Germline CDR1 is SQVTM and CDR2 is ANQGSEA. This CDR3 has 14 residues. V lost 5 bases and J lost 5, with 16 bases in between. The DNA for the CDR3 is TGCAGCGTTTCCAACCTGAGGGGTCACAATGAGCAGTTCTTC. This encodes CSVSNLRGHNEQFF.

This clone was seen a few times. The J gene is TRBJ1-2, the V gene TRBV7-9; D possibly corresponds to TRBD1 (6 bases). CDR3 length: 14 amino acids. CDR1 SEHNR and CDR2 FQNEAQ come from the germline V gene (reference sequence). V lost 5 bases to trimming and J lost 0 bases, with 10 bases between them. The CDR3 region has the DNA TGTGCCAGCAGCAGGACAGATTCTAACTATGGCTACACCTTC. Translating it yields CASSRTDSNYGYTF.

V and J are TRBV9 and TRBJ2-1, with a possible D match to TRBD2 (5 bases). The CDR3 spans 15 residues. Germline CDR1 is SGDLS and CDR2 is YYNGEE. V was shortened by 5 bases and J by 6 bases, with 18 bases between the two germline ends. The CDR3 spells CASSFGWGAGNEQFF. Written as DNA, the CDR3 is TGTGCCAGCAGTTTTGGGTGGGGAGCTGGCAATGAGCAGTTCTTC.

The V gene is TRBV28, the J gene TRBJ2-5; 10 bases map to TRBD1. Trimming at V came to 5 bases and at J to 5 bases, leaving 8 bases not matched to a gene. The CDR3 is 15 residues long. Per the germline V gene, CDR1 is MDHEN and CDR2 is SYDVKM. Written as DNA, the CDR3 is TGTGCCAGCAGTACGGGACAGGGGATGGGGGAGACCCAGTACTTC. It codes for CASSTGQGMGETQYF.

This clone was seen only a few times. The J gene is TRBJ1-6, the V gene TRBV27; 10 bases align to TRBD1. V dropped 5 bases and J dropped 9; count of bases not matched to a gene: 7. The CDR3 covers 15 residues. Germline loops: CDR1 MNHEY, CDR2 SMNVEV (reference sequence). In nucleotides, the CDR3 is TGTGCCAGCAGTCGTGGACAGGGGGTTGGTTCACCCCTCCACTTT. Its protein is CASSRGQGVGSPLHF.

CDR3 region: CASSYGQASYGYTF. The CDR3 region has the DNA TGTGCCAGCAGTTACGGGCAGGCTTCATATGGCTACACCTTC. The J gene is TRBJ1-2, the V gene TRBV6-5; no reliable D call. This CDR3 is 14 amino acids long. Trimming left V 2 bases short and J 5 bases short, with 12 bases between. CDR1 and CDR2 from the germline V gene are MNHEY and SVGAGI.

V gene TRBV27 combines with J gene TRBJ1-5; D call uncertain. The CDR3 is made up of 14 amino acids. CDR1 and CDR2 from the germline V gene are MNHEY and SMNVEV (reference sequence). V gave up 4 bases and J gave up 9 bases, with 16 bases separating them. CDR3 DNA: TGTGCCAGCAGTTCCACAGCCCTGGGATGGCCCCAGCATTTT. Its protein product is CASSSTALGWPQHF.